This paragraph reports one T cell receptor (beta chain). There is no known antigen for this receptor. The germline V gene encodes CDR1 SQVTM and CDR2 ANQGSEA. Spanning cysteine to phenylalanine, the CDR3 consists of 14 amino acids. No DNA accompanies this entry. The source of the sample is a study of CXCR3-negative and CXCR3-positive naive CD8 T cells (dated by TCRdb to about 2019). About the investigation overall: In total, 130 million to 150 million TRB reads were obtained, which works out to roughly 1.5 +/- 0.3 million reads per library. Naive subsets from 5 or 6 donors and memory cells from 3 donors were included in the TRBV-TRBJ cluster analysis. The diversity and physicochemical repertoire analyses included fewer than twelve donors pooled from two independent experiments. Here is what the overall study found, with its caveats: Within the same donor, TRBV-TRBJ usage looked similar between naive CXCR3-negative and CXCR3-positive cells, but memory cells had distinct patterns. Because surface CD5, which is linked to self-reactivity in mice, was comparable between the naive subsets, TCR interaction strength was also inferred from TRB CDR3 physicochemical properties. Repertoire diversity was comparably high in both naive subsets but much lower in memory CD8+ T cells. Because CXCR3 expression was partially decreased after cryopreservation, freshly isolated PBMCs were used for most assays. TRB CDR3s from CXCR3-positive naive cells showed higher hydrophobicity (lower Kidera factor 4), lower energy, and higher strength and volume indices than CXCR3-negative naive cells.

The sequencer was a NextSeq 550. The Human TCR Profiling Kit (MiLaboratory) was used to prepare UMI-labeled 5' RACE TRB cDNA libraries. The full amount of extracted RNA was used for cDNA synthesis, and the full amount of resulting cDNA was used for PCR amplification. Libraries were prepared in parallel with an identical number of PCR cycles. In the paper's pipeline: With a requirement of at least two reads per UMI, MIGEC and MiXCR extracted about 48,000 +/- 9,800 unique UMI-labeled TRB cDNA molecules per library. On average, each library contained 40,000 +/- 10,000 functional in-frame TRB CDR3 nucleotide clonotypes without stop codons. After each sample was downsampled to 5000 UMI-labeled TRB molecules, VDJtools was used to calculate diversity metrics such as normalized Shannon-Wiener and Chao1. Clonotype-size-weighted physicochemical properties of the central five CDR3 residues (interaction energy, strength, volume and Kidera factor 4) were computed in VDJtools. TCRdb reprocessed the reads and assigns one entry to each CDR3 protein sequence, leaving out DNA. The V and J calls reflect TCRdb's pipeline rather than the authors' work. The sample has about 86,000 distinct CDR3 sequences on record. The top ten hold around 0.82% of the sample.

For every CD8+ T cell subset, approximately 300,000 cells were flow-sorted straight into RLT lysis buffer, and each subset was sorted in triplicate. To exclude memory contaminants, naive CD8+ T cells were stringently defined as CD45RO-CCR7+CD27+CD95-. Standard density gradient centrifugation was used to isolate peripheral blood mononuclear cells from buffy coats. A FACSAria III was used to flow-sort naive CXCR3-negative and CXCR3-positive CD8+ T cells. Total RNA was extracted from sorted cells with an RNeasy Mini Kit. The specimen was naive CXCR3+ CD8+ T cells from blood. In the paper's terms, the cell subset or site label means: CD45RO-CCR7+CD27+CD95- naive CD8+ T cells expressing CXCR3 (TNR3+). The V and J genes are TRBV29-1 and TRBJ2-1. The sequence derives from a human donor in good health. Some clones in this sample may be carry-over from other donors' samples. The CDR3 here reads CSVVNLSSYNEQFF.